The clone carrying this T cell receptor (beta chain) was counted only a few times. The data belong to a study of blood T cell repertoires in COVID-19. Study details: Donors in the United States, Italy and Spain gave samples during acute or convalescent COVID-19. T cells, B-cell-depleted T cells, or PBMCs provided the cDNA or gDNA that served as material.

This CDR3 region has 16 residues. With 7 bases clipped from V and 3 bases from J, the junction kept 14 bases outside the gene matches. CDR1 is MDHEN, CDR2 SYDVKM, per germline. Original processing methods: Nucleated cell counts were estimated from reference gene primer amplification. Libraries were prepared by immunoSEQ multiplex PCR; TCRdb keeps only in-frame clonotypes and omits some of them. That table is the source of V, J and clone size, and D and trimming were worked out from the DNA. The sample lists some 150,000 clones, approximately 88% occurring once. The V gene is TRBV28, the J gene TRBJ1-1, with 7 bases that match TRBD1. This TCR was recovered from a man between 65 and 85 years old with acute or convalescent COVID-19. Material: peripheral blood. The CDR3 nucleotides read TGTGCCAGCAAGCGGCGAATGAACAGGGGCGACACTGAAGCTTTCTTT. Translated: CASKRRMNRGDTEAFF.